The rows below give T cell receptor beta chains drawn from one sample of a study of Ad26.COV2.S vaccination and SARS-CoV-2 variants. Clones were sequenced by immunoSEQ multiplex PCR, and TCRdb holds only the in-frame ones, with some missing. The data contain roughly 700,000 clones, roughly 90% of them singletons. Here the sequenced sample was peripheral blood, taken in a trial of Ad26.COV2.S vaccine versus placebo. The receptors originated from a person between 18 and 60 years old who received the Ad26.COV2.S COVID-19 vaccine or a placebo. Each CDR3 is given with its conserved first and last residue. Each record gives: V gene, D gene, J gene, clone size, CDR3 protein, CDR3 DNA. The D gene is left open where the match is weak. The listing skips clone size in some rows; elsewhere it reads once, few, many or a size class.

V gene: TRBV5-4; D gene: TRBD1; J gene: TRBJ1-6; clone size: NA; CDR3 protein: CASSKDRGVNSPLHF; CDR3 DNA: TGTGCCAGCAGCAAGGACAGGGGAGTAAATTCACCCCTCCACTTT
V gene: TRBV4-1; D gene: TRBD1; J gene: TRBJ2-5; clone size: NA; CDR3 protein: CASSQPAAGTAKTQYF; CDR3 DNA: TGCGCCAGCAGCCAACCTGCTGCAGGGACAGCAAAGACCCAGTACTTC
V gene: TRBV7-3; D gene: TRBD1; J gene: TRBJ2-7; clone size: few; CDR3 protein: CASSPGQGPSYEQYF; CDR3 DNA: TGTGCCAGCAGCCCAGGACAGGGCCCGTCCTACGAGCAGTACTTC
V gene: TRBV25-1; D gene: TRBD1; J gene: TRBJ2-7; clone size: NA; CDR3 protein: CASSRSLPGTGPYEQYF; CDR3 DNA: TGTGCCAGTTCAAGAAGTTTACCCGGGACAGGGCCCTACGAGCAGTACTTC
V gene: TRBV7-3; D gene: NA; J gene: TRBJ1-2; clone size: NA; CDR3 protein: CASSPQGSNYGYTF; CDR3 DNA: TGTGCCAGCAGCCCACAGGGTTCTAACTATGGCTACACCTTC
V gene: TRBV6-2/TRBV6-3; D gene: NA; J gene: TRBJ2-7; clone size: few; CDR3 protein: CASSYLDSRPPYEQYF; CDR3 DNA: TGTGCCAGCAGTTACCTGGACAGTCGGCCCCCGTACGAGCAGTACTTC
V gene: TRBV3-1/TRBV3-2; D gene: NA; J gene: TRBJ2-5; clone size: NA; CDR3 protein: CASSQGNSMSETQYF; CDR3 DNA: TGTGCCAGCAGCCAGGGTAATAGCATGTCCGAGACCCAGTACTTC
V gene: TRBV7-2; D gene: NA; J gene: TRBJ1-3; clone size: NA; CDR3 protein: CASSNPGGHTIYF; CDR3 DNA: TGTGCCAGCAGCAACCCCGGGGGGCACACCATATATTTT
V gene: TRBV21-1; D gene: NA; J gene: TRBJ2-2; clone size: NA; CDR3 protein: CASSKRFSRVSGRAGNTGELFF; CDR3 DNA: TGTGCCAGCAGCAAAAGATTTTCCAGGGTAAGCGGGAGGGCCGGGAACACCGGGGAGCTGTTTTTT
V gene: TRBV14; D gene: TRBD2; J gene: TRBJ2-2; clone size: once; CDR3 protein: CASSHWTSARPGELFF; CDR3 DNA: TGTGCCAGCAGCCACTGGACTAGCGCCCGCCCCGGGGAGCTGTTTTTT
V gene: TRBV7-2; D gene: NA; J gene: TRBJ2-1; clone size: NA; CDR3 protein: CASSLEGLPNEQFF; CDR3 DNA: TGTGCCAGCAGCTTAGAGGGACTGCCGAATGAGCAGTTCTTC
V gene: TRBV5-4; D gene: NA; J gene: TRBJ2-7; clone size: NA; CDR3 protein: CASSPGHWGAVEQYF; CDR3 DNA: TGTGCCAGCAGCCCCGGGCACTGGGGGGCCGTAGAGCAGTACTTC
V gene: TRBV6-5; D gene: TRBD1; J gene: TRBJ1-5; clone size: NA; CDR3 protein: CASSPAGGSQPQHF; CDR3 DNA: TGTGCCAGCAGTCCCGCAGGGGGTAGCCAGCCCCAGCATTTT
V gene: TRBV12-3/TRBV12-4; D gene: NA; J gene: TRBJ2-2; clone size: NA; CDR3 protein: CASRVFRELFF; CDR3 DNA: TGTGCCAGCAGGGTGTTCAGGGAGCTGTTTTTT
V gene: TRBV4-1; D gene: NA; J gene: TRBJ1-2; clone size: NA; CDR3 protein: CASSQGTGGYGYTF; CDR3 DNA: TGCGCCAGCAGCCAAGGTACCGGGGGCTATGGCTACACCTTC
V gene: TRBV5-1; D gene: NA; J gene: TRBJ2-7; clone size: NA; CDR3 protein: CASRVAAGYEQYF; CDR3 DNA: TGCGCCAGCAGGGTGGCCGCGGGGTACGAGCAGTACTTC
V gene: TRBV2; D gene: NA; J gene: TRBJ2-7; clone size: NA; CDR3 protein: CASSEIVGSDEQYF; CDR3 DNA: TGTGCCAGCAGTGAAATCGTAGGGAGCGACGAGCAGTACTTC
V gene: TRBV29-1; D gene: NA; J gene: TRBJ2-5; clone size: NA; CDR3 protein: CSVEVGRRAGTQYF; CDR3 DNA: TGCAGCGTTGAGGTGGGACGCCGCGCGGGGACCCAGTACTTC
V gene: TRBV4-2; D gene: NA; J gene: TRBJ2-7; clone size: NA; CDR3 protein: CASSQDRNTRSYEQYF; CDR3 DNA: TGTGCCAGCAGCCAAGATCGTAATACTCGCTCCTACGAGCAGTACTTC
V gene: TRBV9; D gene: TRBD2; J gene: TRBJ2-1; clone size: NA; CDR3 protein: CASSVRLAGRNEQFF; CDR3 DNA: TGTGCCAGCAGCGTCCGACTAGCGGGGCGTAATGAGCAGTTCTTC
V gene: TRBV27; D gene: TRBD2; J gene: TRBJ2-3; clone size: NA; CDR3 protein: CASSFLAGGGADTQYF; CDR3 DNA: TGTGCCAGCAGTTTCTTAGCGGGAGGAGGGGCAGATACGCAGTATTTT
V gene: TRBV27; D gene: NA; J gene: TRBJ1-2; clone size: NA; CDR3 protein: CASSSPGYGYTF; CDR3 DNA: TGTGCCAGCAGTTCGCCAGGGTATGGCTACACCTTC
V gene: TRBV7-3; D gene: TRBD1; J gene: TRBJ2-2; clone size: NA; CDR3 protein: CASSPQGALGELFF; CDR3 DNA: TGTGCCAGCAGCCCACAGGGGGCGTTGGGGGAGCTGTTTTTT